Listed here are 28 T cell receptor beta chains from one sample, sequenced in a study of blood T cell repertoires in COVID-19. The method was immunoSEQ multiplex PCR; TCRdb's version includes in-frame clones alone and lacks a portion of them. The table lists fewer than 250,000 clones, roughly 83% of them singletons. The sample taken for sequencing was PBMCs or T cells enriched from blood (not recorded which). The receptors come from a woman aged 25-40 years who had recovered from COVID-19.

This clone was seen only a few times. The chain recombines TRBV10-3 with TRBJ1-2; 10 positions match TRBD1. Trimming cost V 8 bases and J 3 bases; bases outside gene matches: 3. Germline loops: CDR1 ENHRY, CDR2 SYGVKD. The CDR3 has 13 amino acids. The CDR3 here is CAIGTGDDYGYTF. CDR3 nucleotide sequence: TGTGCCATCGGGACAGGGGATGACTATGGCTACACCTTC.

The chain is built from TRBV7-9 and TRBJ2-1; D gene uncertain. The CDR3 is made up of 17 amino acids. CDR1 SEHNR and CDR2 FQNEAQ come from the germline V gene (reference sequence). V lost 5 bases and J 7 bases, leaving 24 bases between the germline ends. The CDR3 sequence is CASSPRVPQIMENEQFF. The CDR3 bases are TGTGCCAGCAGCCCCCGGGTCCCCCAGATTATGGAAAATGAGCAGTTCTTC.

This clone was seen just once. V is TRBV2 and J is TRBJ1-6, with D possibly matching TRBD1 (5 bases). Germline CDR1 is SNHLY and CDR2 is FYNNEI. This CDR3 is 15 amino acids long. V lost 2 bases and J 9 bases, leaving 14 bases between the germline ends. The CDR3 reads CASSESQGVSSPLHF. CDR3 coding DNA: TGTGCCAGCAGTGAAAGTCAGGGTGTCTCTTCACCCCTCCACTTT.

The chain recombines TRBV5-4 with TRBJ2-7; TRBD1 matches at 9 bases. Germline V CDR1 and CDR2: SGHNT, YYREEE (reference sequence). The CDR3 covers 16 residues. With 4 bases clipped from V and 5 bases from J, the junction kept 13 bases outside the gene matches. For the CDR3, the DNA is TGTGCCAGCAGCCCTCCCCCAACAGGGGGCCCCAACGAGCAGTACTTC. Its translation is CASSPPPTGGPNEQYF. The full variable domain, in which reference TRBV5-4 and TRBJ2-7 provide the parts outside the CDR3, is ETGVTQSPTHLIKTRGQQVTLRCSSQSGHNTVSWYQQALGQGPQFIFQYYREEENGRGNFPPRFSGLQFPNYSSELNVNALELDDSALYLCASSPPPTGGPNEQYFGPGTRLTVT.

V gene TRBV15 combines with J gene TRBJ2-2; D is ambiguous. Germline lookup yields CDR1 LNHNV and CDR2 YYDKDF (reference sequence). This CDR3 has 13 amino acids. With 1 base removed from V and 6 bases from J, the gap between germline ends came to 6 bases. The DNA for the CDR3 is TGTGCCACCAGCAGAGGGCAAGCCGGGGAGCTGTTTTTT. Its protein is CATSRGQAGELFF.

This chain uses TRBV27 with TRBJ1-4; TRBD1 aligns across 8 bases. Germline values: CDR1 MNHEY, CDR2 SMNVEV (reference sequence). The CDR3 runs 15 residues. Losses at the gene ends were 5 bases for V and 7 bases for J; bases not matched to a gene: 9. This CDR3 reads CASSPWAGGGEKLFF. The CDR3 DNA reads TGTGCCAGCAGTCCGTGGGCAGGGGGCGGTGAAAAACTGTTTTTT.

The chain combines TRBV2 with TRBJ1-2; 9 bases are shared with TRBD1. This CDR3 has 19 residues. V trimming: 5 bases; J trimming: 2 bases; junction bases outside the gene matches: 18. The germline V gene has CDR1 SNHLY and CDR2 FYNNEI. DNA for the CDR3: TGTGCCAGCAGTCCTCCCCCCGGGACAGGGAATGGGTTCAACTATGGCTACACCTTC. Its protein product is CASSPPPGTGNGFNYGYTF.

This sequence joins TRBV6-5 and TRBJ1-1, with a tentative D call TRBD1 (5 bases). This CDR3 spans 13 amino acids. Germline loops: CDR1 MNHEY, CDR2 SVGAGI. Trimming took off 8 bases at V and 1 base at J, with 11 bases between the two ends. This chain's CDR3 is CASGKTGNTEAFF. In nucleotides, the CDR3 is TGTGCCAGCGGCAAAACAGGGAACACTGAAGCTTTCTTT.

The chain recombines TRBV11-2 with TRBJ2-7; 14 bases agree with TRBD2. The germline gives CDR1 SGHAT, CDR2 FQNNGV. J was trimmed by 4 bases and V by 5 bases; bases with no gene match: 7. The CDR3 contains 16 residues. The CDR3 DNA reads TGTGCCAGCAGCCGACTAGCGGGGGGGCTTAGGTACGAGCAGTACTTC. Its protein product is CASSRLAGGLRYEQYF.

The CDR3 loop is CAIRQKMNTEAFF. CDR3 DNA sequence: TGTGCCATCCGACAGAAAATGAACACTGAAGCTTTCTTT. The V and J genes are TRBV6-5 and TRBJ1-1, with D maybe TRBD1 (5 bases). Germline V gene sequence: CDR1 MNHEY, CDR2 SVGAGI. V lost 10 bases and J 0 bases, leaving 12 bases between the germline ends. The CDR3 has 13 residues.

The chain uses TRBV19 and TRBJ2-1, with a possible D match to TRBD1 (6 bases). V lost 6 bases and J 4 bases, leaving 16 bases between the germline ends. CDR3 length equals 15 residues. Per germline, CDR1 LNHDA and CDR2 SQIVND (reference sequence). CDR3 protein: CASSQPQGLYNEQFF. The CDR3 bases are TGTGCCAGTAGCCAACCTCAGGGGTTGTACAATGAGCAGTTCTTC.

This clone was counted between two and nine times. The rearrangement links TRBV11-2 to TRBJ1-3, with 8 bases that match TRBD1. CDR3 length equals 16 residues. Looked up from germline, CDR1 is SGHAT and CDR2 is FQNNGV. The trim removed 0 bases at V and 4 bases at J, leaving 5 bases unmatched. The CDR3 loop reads CASSLEAGGSGNTIYF. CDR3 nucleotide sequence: TGTGCCAGCAGCTTAGAGGCAGGGGGCTCAGGAAACACCATATATTTT.

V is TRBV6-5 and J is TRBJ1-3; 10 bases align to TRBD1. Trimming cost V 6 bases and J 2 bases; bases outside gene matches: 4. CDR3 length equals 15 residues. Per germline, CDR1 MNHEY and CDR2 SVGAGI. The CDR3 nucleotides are TGTGCCAGCAGCCCCGGGACAGGGGCTGGAAACACCATATATTTT. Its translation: CASSPGTGAGNTIYF.

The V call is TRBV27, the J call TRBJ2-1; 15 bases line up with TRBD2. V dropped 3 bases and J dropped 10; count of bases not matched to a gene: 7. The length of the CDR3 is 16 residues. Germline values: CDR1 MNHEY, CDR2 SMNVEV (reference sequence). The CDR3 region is CASSLRGLAGGLEQFF. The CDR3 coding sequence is TGTGCCAGCAGTTTGAGGGGACTAGCGGGAGGTTTGGAGCAGTTCTTC.

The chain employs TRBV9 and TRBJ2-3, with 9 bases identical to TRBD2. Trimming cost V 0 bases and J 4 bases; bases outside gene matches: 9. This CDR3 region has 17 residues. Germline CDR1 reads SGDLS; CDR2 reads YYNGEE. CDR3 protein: CASSVGLLAGVPDTQYF. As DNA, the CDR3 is TGTGCCAGCAGCGTAGGTTTGTTAGCGGGAGTCCCAGATACGCAGTATTTT. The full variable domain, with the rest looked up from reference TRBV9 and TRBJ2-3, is DSGVTQTPKHLITATGQRVTLRCSPRSGDLSVYWYQQSLDQGLQFLIQYYNGEERAKGNILERFSAQQFPDLHSELNLSSLELGDSALYFCASSVGLLAGVPDTQYFGPGTRLTVL.

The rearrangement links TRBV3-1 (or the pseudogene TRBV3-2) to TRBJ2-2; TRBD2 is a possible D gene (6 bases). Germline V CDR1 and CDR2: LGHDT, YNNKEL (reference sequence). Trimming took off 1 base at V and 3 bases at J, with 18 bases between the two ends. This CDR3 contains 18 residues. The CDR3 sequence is CASSQGGVPGDHTGELFF. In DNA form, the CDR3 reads TGTGCCAGCAGCCAAGGCGGGGTCCCGGGGGACCACACCGGGGAGCTGTTTTTT.

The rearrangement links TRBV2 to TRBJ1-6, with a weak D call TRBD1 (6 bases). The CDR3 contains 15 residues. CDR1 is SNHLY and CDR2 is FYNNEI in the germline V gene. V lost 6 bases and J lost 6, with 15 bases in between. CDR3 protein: CASSAPDSRNSPLHF. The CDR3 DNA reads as TGTGCCAGCAGCGCCCCGGACAGTCGTAATTCACCCCTCCACTTT.

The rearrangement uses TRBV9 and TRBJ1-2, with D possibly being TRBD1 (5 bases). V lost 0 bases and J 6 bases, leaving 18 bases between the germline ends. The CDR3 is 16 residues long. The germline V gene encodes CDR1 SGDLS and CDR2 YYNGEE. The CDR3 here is CASSVGGFVTADGYTF. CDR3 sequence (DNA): TGTGCCAGCAGCGTAGGGGGTTTTGTGACAGCCGATGGCTACACCTTC.

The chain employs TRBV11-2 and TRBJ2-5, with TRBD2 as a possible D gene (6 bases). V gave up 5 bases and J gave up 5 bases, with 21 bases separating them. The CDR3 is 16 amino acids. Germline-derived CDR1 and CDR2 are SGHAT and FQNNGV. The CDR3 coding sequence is TGTGCCAGCAGCCCTCTAGCGACCCTAAATTACGAGACCCAGTACTTC. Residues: CASSPLATLNYETQYF.

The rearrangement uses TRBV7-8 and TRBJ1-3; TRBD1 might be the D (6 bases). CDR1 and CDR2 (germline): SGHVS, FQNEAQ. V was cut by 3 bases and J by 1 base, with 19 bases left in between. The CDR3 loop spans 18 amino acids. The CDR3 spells CASSFRTALEGSGNTIYF. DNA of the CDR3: TGTGCCAGCAGCTTTAGGACAGCCCTTGAGGGATCTGGAAACACCATATATTTT.

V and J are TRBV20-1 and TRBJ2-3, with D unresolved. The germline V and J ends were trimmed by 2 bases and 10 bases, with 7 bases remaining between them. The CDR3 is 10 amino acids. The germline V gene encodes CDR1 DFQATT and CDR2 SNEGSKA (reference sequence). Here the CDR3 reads CSARTESQYF. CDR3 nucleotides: TGCAGTGCTAGAACGGAGTCGCAGTATTTT.

CDR3 protein: CASSLIGEVVNEQYF. CDR3 sequence (DNA): TGTGCCAGCAGTTTGATAGGCGAGGTAGTGAACGAGCAGTACTTC. The chain combines TRBV28 with TRBJ2-7; D ambiguous. The V gene's germline CDR1 is MDHEN and CDR2 SYDVKM. Trimming took off 3 bases at V and 5 bases at J, with 17 bases between the two ends. CDR3 length: 15 residues.

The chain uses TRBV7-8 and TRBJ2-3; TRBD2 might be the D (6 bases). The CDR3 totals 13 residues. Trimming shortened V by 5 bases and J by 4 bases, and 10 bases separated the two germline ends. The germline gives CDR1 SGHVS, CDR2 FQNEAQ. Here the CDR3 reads CASSPGEADTQYF. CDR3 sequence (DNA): TGTGCCAGCAGCCCCGGGGAGGCAGATACGCAGTATTTT.

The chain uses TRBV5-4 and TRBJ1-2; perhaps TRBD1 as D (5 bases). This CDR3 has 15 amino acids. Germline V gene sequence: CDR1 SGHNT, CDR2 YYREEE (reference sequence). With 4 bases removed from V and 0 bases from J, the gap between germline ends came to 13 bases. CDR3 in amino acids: CASSPQAGTNYGYTF. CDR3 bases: TGTGCCAGCAGCCCCCAAGCAGGGACTAACTATGGCTACACCTTC.

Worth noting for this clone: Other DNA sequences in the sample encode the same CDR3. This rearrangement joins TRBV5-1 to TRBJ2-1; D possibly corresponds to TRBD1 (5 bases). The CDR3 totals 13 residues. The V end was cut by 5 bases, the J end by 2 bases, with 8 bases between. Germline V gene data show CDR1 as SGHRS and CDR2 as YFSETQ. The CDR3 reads CASSSGPYNEQFF. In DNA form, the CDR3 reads TGCGCCAGCAGTTCAGGGCCCTACAATGAGCAGTTCTTC.

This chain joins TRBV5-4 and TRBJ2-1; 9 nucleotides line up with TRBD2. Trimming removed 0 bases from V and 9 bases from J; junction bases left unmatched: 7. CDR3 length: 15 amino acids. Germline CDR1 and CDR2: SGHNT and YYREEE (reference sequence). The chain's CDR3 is CASSLGGRAYSEQFF. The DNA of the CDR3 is TGTGCCAGCAGCTTGGGCGGGAGGGCCTATAGTGAGCAGTTCTTC.

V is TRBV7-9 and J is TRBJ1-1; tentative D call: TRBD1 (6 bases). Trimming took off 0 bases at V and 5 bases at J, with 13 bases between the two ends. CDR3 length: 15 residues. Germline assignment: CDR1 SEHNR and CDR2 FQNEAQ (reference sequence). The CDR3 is CASSLAQGATTEAFF. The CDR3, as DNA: TGTGCCAGCAGCTTAGCACAGGGTGCGACAACTGAAGCTTTCTTT.

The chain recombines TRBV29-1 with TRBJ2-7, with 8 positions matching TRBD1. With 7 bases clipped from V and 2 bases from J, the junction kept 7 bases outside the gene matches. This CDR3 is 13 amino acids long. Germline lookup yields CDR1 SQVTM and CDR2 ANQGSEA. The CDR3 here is CSARQGSPYEQYF. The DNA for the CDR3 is TGCAGCGCGAGACAGGGGTCTCCCTACGAGCAGTACTTC.